The 5 T cell receptor beta chains below all came from one sample that was sequenced in a study of blood T cell repertoires in COVID-19. Sequencing used immunoSEQ multiplex PCR; TCRdb keeps in-frame clones, though not all of them. This sample carries 250,000 to 350,000 clones, roughly 90% of them seen once, and the ten largest clones take under 8%. The sample consisted of peripheral blood. The receptors originated from a young man who had recovered from COVID-19.

The V and J genes are TRBV28 and TRBJ2-1, with D tentatively TRBD2 (6 bases). The V end was cut by 5 bases, the J end by 0 bases, with 23 bases between. The CDR3 sequence is 19 residues long. The germline V gene has CDR1 MDHEN and CDR2 SYDVKM. DNA of the CDR3: TGTGCCAGCAGTACAGTGGCCCTGCGGCGGGGAAACTCCTACAATGAGCAGTTCTTC. Translation: CASSTVALRRGNSYNEQFF.

The V call is TRBV5-1, the J call TRBJ2-2, with a tentative D call TRBD1 (5 bases). The CDR3 sequence is 15 residues long. V was clipped by 1 base and J by 4 bases, with 11 bases between them. Per germline, CDR1 SGHRS and CDR2 YFSETQ. The CDR3 loop is CASSLSGSSTGELFF. DNA of the CDR3: TGCGCCAGCAGCTTGTCAGGGTCGAGCACCGGGGAGCTGTTTTTT.

V gene TRBV7-8 combines with J gene TRBJ1-1, with a possible D match to TRBD1 (5 bases). Trimming pared 6 bases from V and 1 base from J, leaving 21 bases between. Looked up from germline, CDR1 is SGHVS and CDR2 is FQNEAQ. CDR3 size: 17 residues. The CDR3 spells CASRFGGVLGPNTEAFF. The DNA of the CDR3 is TGTGCCAGCAGATTTGGTGGAGTGTTGGGGCCGAACACTGAAGCTTTCTTT.

The J gene is TRBJ1-5, the V gene TRBV4-2; D gene uncertain. V was clipped by 2 bases and J by 0 bases, with 8 bases between them. This CDR3 comprises 15 residues. Germline-derived CDR1 and CDR2 are LGHNA and YNFKEQ. CDR3 in amino acids: CASSQLSDSNQPQHF. The CDR3 region has the DNA TGTGCCAGCAGCCAACTCAGTGATAGCAATCAGCCCCAGCATTTT.

The gene calls are TRBV5-6 and TRBJ2-7; 9 bases line up with TRBD1. Germline CDR1 is SGHDT and CDR2 is YYEEEE. V was clipped by 0 bases and J by 2 bases; unmatched bases: 3. CDR3 length equals 15 residues. CDR3 protein: CASSLGQGGAYEQYF. CDR3 sequence (DNA): TGTGCCAGCAGCTTGGGACAGGGGGGAGCCTACGAGCAGTACTTC. Using reference TRBV5-6 and TRBJ2-7 for the parts outside the CDR3, the full variable domain is DAGVTQSPTHLIKTRGQQVTLRCSPKSGHDTVSWYQQALGQGPQFIFQYYEEEERQRGNFPDRFSGHQFPNYSSELNVNALLLGDSALYLCASSLGQGGAYEQYFGPGTRLTVT.